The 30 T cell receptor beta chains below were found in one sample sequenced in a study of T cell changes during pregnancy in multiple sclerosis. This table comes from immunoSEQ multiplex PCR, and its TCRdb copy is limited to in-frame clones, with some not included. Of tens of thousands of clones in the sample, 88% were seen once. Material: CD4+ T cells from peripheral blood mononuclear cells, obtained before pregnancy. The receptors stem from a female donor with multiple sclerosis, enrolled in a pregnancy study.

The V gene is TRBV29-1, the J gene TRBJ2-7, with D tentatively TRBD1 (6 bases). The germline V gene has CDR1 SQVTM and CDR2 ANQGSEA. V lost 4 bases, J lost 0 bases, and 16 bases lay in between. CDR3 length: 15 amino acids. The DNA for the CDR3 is TGCAGCGTTGTCTCCCGACAGGATCACTCCTACGAGCAGTACTTC. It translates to CSVVSRQDHSYEQYF.

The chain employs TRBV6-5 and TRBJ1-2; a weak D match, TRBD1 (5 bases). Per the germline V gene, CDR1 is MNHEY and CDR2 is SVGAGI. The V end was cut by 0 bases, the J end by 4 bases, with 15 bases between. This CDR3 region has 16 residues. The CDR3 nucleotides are TGTGCCAGCAGTTACTCGAGACAGTTCCCTCTCTATGGCTACACCTTC. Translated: CASSYSRQFPLYGYTF.

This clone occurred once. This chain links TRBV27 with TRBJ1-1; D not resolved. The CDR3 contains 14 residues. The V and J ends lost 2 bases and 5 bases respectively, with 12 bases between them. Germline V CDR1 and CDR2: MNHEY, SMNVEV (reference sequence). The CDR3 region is CASSLMTSPTEAFF. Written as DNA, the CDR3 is TGTGCCAGCAGTTTAATGACATCCCCTACTGAAGCTTTCTTT.

CDR3 sequence reads: CASSVEDNEQFF. DNA for the CDR3: TGCGCCAGCAGTGTAGAAGACAATGAGCAGTTCTTC. This chain uses TRBV10-1 with TRBJ2-1; D not certain. Germline V CDR1 and CDR2: WNHNN, SYGVQD (reference sequence). V was cut by 4 bases and J by 5 bases, with 6 bases left in between. This CDR3 spans 12 amino acids.

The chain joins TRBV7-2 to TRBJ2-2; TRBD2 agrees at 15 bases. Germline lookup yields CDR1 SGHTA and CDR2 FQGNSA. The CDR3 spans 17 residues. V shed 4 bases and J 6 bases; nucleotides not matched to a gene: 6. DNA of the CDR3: TGTGCCAGCAGCTCTGGGACTAGCGGGAGGCTGGCCGGGGAGCTGTTTTTT. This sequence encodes CASSSGTSGRLAGELFF.

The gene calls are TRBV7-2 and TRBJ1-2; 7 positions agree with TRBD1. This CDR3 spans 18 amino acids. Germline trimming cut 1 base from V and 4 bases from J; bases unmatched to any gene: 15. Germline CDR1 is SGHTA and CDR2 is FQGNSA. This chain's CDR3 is CASSLVGFGTTGSYGYTF. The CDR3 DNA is TGTGCCAGCAGCTTAGTGGGTTTCGGGACGACAGGGAGCTATGGCTACACCTTC.

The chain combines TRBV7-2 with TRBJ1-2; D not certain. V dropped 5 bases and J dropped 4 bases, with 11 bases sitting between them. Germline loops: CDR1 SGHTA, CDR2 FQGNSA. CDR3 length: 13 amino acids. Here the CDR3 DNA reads TGTGCCAGCAGCCATACGGTCCCCTATGGCTACACCTTC. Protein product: CASSHTVPYGYTF.

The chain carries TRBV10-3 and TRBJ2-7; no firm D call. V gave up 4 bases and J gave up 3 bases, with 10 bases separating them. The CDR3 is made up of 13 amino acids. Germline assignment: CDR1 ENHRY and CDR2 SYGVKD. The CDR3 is CAISASASYEQYF. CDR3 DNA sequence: TGTGCCATCAGTGCGTCTGCTAGCTACGAGCAGTACTTC.

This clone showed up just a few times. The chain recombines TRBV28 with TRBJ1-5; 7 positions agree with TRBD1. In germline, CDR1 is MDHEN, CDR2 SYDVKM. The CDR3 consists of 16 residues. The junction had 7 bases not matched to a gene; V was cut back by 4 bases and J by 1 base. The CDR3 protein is CASSSQGQTSNQPQHF. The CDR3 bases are TGTGCCAGCAGTTCCCAGGGACAGACGAGCAATCAGCCCCAGCATTTT.

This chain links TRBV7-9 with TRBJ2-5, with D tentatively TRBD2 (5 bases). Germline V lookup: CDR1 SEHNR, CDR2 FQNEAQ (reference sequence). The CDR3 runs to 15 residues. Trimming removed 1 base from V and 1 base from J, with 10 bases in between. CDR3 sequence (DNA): TGTGCCAGCAGCTTAGGATCTAGCTCCCAAGAGACCCAGTACTTC. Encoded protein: CASSLGSSSQETQYF.

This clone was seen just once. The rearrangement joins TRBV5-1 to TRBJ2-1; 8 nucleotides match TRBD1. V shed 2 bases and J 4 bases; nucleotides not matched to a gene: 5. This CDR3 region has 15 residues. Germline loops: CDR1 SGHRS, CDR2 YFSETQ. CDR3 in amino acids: CASSFGDRSYNEQFF. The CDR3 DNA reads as TGCGCCAGCAGCTTTGGGGACAGGTCGTACAATGAGCAGTTCTTC.

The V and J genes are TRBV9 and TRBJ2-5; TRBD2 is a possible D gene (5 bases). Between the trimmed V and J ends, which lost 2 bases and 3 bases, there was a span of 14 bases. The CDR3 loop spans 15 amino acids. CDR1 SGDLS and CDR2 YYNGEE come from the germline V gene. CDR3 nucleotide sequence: TGTGCCAGCAGCGTGTCGAGCGGCGAAAAAGAGACCCAGTACTTC. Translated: CASSVSSGEKETQYF.

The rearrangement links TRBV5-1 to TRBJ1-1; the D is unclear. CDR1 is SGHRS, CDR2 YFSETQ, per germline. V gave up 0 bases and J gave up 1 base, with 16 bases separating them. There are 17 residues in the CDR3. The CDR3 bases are TGCGCCAGCAGCTTGGGGCGGTTCGGAGATACGAACACTGAAGCTTTCTTT. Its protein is CASSLGRFGDTNTEAFF.

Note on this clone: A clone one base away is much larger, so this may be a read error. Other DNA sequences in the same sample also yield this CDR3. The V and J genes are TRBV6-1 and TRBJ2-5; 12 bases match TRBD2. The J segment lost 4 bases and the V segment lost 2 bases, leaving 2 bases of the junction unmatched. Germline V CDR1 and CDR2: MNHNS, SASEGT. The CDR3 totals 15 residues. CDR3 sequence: CASSELAGGPETQYF. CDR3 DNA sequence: TGTGCCAGCAGTGAACTAGCGGGAGGGCCAGAGACCCAGTACTTC.

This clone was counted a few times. The CDR3 is CASSLGVAGDGYTF. The CDR3 DNA is TGTGCCAGCAGCTTAGGAGTAGCGGGGGATGGCTACACCTTC. This chain links TRBV11-2 with TRBJ1-2; D may be TRBD1 (5 bases). The CDR3 spans 14 residues. The germline V and J ends were trimmed by 1 base and 6 bases, with 12 bases remaining between them. Germline CDR1 reads SGHAT; CDR2 reads FQNNGV.

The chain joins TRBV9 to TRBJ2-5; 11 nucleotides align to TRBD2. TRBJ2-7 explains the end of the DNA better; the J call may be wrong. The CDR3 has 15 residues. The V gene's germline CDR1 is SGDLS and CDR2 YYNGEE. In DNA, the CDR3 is TGTGCCAGCAACCCAGGGACTAGCGGAAACTACGAGCAGTACTTC. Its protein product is CASNPGTSGNYEQYF.

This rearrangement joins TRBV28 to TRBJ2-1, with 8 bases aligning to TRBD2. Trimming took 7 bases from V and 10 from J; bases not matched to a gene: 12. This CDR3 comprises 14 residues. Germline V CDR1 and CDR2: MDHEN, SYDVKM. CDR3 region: CASIEGRRGDEQFF. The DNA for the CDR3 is TGTGCCAGCATAGAGGGTCGGCGGGGGGACGAGCAGTTCTTC. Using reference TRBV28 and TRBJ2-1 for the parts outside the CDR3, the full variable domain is DVKVTQSSRYLVKRTGEKVFLECVQDMDHENMFWYRQDPGLGLRLIYFSYDVKMKEKGDIPEGYSVSREKKERFSLILESASTNQTSMYLCASIEGRRGDEQFFGPGTRLTVL.

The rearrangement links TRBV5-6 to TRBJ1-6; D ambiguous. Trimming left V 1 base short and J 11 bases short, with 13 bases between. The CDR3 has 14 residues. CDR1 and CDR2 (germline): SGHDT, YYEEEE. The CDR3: CASSLMGYGTPLHF. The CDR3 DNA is TGTGCCAGCAGCTTGATGGGGTACGGGACACCCCTCCACTTT.

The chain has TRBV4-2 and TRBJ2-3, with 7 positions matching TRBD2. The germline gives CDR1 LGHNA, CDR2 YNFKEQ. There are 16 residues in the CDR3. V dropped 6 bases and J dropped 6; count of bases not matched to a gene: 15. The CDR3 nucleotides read TGTGCCAGCAGTCCGGATCTCGCGGGAGAGGCGGATACGCAGTATTTT. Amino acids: CASSPDLAGEADTQYF.

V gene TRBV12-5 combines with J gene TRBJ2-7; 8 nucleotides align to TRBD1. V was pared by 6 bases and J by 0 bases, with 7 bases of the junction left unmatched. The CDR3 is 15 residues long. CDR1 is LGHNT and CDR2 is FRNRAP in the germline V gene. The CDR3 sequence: CASGSGTGFSYEQYF. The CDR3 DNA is TGTGCTAGTGGATCCGGGACAGGTTTCTCCTACGAGCAGTACTTC. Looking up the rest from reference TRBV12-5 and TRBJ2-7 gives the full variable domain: DARVTQTPRHKVTEMGQEVTMRCQPILGHNTVFWYRQTMMQGLELLAYFRNRAPLDDSGMPKDRFSAEMPDATLATLKIQPSEPRDSAVYFCASGSGTGFSYEQYFGPGTRLTVT.

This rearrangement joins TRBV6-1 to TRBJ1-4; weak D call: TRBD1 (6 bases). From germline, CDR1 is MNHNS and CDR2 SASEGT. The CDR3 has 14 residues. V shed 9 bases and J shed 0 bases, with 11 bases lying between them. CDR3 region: CASRQVSTNEKLFF. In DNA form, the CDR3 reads TGTGCCAGTAGACAGGTTTCAACTAATGAAAAACTGTTTTTT.

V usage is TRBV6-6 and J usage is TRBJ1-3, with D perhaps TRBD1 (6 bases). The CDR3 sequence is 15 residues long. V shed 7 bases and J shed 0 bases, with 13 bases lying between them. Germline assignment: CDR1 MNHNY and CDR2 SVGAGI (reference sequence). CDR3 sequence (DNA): TGTGCCAGCAACTTACAGGGATCCTCTGGAAACACCATATATTTT. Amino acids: CASNLQGSSGNTIYF.

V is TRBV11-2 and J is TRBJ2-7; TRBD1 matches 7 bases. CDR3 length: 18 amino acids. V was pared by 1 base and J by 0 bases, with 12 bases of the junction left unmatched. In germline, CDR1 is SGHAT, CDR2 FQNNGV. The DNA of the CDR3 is TGTGCCAGCAGCTTAGGACTACGCCGGGACAGTAGCTCCTACGAGCAGTACTTC. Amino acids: CASSLGLRRDSSSYEQYF.

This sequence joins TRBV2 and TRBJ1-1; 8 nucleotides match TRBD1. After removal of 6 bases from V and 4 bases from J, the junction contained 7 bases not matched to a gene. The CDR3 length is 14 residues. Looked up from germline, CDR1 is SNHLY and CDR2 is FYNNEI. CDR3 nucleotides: TGTGCCAGCAGGCTACAGGGGGTGAGCACTGAAGCTTTCTTT. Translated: CASRLQGVSTEAFF.

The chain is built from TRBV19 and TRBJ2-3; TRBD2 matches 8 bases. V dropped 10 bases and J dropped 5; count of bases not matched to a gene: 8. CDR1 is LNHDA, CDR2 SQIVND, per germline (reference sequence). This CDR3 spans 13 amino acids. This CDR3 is CATSAGVVDTQYF. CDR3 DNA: TGTGCCACCTCAGCGGGAGTTGTAGATACGCAGTATTTT.

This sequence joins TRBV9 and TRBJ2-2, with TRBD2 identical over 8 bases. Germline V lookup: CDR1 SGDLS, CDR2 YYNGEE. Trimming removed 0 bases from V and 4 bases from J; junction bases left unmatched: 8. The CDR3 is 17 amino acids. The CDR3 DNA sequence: TGTGCCAGCAGCGTAGGTCCCGCGGGGGGTAGCACCGGGGAGCTGTTTTTT. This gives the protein CASSVGPAGGSTGELFF.

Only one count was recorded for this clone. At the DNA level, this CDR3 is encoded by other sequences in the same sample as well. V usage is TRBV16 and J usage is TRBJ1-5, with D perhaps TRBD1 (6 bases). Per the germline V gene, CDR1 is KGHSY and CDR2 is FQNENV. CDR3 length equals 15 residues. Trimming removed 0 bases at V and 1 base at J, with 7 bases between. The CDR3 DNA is TGTGCCAGCAGCCAATCTGGACAGAGCAATCAGCCCCAGCATTTT. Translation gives CASSQSGQSNQPQHF.

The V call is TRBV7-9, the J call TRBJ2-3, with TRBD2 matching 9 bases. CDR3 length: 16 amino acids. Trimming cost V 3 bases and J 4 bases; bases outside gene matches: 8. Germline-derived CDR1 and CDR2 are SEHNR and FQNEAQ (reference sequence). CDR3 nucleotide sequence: TGTGCCAGCAGCTTCGGTAGCGGGAGTGACGCAGATACGCAGTATTTT. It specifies CASSFGSGSDADTQYF.

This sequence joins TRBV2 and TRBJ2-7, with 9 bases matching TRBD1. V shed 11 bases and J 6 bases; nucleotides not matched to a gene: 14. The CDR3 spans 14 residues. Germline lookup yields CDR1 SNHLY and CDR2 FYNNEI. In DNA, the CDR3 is TGTGCCTCCCAAGTCGGGGACAGGGTAAGCGAGCAGTACTTC. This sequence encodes CASQVGDRVSEQYF.

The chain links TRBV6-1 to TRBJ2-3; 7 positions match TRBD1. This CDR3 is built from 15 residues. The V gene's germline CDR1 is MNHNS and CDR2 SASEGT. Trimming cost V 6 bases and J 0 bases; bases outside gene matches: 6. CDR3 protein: CASSPTGESTDTQYF. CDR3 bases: TGTGCCAGCAGCCCTACAGGGGAAAGCACAGATACGCAGTATTTT.